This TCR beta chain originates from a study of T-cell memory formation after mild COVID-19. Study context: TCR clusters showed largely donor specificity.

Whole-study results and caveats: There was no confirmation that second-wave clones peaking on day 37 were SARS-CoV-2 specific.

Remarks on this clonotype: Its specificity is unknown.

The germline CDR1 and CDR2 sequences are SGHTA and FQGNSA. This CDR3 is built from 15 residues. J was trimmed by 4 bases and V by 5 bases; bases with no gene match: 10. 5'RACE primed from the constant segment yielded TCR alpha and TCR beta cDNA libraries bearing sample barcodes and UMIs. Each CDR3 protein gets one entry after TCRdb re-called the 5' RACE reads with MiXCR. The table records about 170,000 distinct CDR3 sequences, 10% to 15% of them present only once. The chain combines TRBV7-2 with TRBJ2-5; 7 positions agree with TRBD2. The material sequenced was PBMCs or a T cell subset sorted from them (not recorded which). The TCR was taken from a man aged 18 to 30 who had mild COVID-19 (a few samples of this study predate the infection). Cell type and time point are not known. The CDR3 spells CASSLGAGSGETQYF. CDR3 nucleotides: TGTGCCAGCAGCCTCGGAGCGGGGTCGGGAGAGACCCAGTACTTC.